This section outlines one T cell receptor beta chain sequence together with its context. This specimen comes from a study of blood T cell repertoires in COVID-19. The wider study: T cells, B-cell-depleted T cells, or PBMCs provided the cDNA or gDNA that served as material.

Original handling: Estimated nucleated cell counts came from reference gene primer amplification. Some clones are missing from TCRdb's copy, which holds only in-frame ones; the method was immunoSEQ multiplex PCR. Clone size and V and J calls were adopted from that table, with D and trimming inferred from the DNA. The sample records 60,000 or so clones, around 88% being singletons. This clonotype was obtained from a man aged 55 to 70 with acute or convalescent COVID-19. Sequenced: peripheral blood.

The CDR3 here is CASSPADRAYNEQFF. DNA of the CDR3: TGTGCCAGCTCACCCGCGGACAGGGCCTACAATGAGCAGTTCTTC. The rearrangement joins TRBV18 to TRBJ2-1; 8 nucleotides agree with TRBD1. CDR1 and CDR2 (germline): KGHSH, LQKENI. V gave up 3 bases and J gave up 2 bases; unmatched junction bases: 3. This CDR3 contains 15 residues.